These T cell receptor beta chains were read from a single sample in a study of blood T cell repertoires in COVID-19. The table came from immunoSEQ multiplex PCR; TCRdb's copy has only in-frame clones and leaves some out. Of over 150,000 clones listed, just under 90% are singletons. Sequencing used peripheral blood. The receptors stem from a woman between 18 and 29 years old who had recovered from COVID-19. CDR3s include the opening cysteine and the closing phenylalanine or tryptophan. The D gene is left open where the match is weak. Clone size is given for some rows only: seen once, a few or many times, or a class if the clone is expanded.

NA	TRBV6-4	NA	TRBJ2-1	TGTGCCAGCAGTGAATCGGCTAGTAGTGAGCAGTTCTTC	CASSESASSEQFF
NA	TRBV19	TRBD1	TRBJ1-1	TGTGCCAGTAGTACCCGACAGGGCAAGAACACTGAAGCTTTCTTT	CASSTRQGKNTEAFF
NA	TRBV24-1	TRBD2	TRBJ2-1	TGTGCCACCACGGGCGGGAGGAGCAATGAGCAGTTCTTC	CATTGGRSNEQFF
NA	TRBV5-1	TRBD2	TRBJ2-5	TGCGCCAGCAGCCCCTGGGGACTAGCGGGGGCGGGGACCCAGTACTTC	CASSPWGLAGAGTQYF
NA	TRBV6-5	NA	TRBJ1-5	TGTGCCAGCAGACAACAGGGCAGTAGCAATCAGCCCCAGCATTTT	CASRQQGSSNQPQHF
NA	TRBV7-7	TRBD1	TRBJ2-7	TGTGCCAGCAGCTTAGGGACAGGGGTGGGGGAGCAGTACTTC	CASSLGTGVGEQYF
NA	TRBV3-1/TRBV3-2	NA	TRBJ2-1	TGTGCCAGCAGCCAAGATCGACTAACCCACCACTATAATGAGCAGTTCTTC	CASSQDRLTHHYNEQFF
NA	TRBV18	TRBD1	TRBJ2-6	TGTGCCAGCTCACCTTGGCAGGGGGCGTCTGGGGCCAACGTCCTGACTTTC	CASSPWQGASGANVLTF
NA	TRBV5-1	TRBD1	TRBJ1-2	TGCGCCAGCAGATTAGGGACAGCTTTTAACTATGGCTACACCTTC	CASRLGTAFNYGYTF
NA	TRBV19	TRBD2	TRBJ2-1	TGTGCCAGTAGTATGGGTGCGGGAGGAGAGCAGTTCTTC	CASSMGAGGEQFF
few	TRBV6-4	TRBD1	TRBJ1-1	TGTGCCAGCAGTGCCGGGACAGCGAACACTGAAGCTTTCTTT	CASSAGTANTEAFF
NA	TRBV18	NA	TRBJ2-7	TGTGCCAGCTCACCGGCACAGGGTATGTCCTACGAGCAGTACTTC	CASSPAQGMSYEQYF
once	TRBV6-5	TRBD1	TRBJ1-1	TGTGCCAGCAGTCCCGGGACAGAGAACACTGAAGCTTTCTTT	CASSPGTENTEAFF
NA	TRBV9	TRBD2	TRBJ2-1	TGTGCCAGCAGCGTAATAGCGGGGGGTGAGCAGTTCTTC	CASSVIAGGEQFF
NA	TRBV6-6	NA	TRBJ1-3	TGTGCCAGCAGTTATAGCGGTGGAAACACCATATATTTT	CASSYSGGNTIYF
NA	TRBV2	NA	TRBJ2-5	TGTGCCAGCAGTGCTGGAGGGGAAGAGACCCAGTACTTC	CASSAGGEETQYF
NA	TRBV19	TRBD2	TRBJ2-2	TGTGCCAGTAGTATAGACCTAAGCGGGAGGGCCGGGGAGCTGTTTTTT	CASSIDLSGRAGELFF
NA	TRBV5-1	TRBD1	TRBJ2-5	TGCGCCAGCAGCATACAGGGGCCCCAAGAGACCCAGTACTTC	CASSIQGPQETQYF
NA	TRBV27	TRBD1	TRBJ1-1	TGTGCCAGCAGTTCCCCTGACAGGGGGAACACTGAAGCTTTCTTT	CASSSPDRGNTEAFF
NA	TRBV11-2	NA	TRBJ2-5	TGTGCCAGCAGCCCCGGTTTTCTAGCGAGTCAAGAGACCCAGTACTTC	CASSPGFLASQETQYF
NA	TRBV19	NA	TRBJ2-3	TGTGCCAGTAGTATAGGGGGGGGCCAGGATACGCAGTATTTT	CASSIGGGQDTQYF
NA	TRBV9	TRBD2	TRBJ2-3	TGTGCCAGCAGCGTAGCGGGCGGGGGGACTAGCACAGATACGCAGTATTTT	CASSVAGGGTSTDTQYF
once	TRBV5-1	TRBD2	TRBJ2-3	TGCGCCAGCAGCTTGGCGCTAGCGGGCACAGATACGCAGTATTTT	CASSLALAGTDTQYF
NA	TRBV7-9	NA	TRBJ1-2	TGTGCCAGCAGCTTAGAAAGAGTTTCTAACTATGGCTACACCTTC	CASSLERVSNYGYTF
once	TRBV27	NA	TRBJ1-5	TGTGCCAGCAGTTTAGGGCAGGCGAATCAGCCCCAGCATTTT	CASSLGQANQPQHF
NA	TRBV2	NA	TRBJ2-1	TGTGCCAGCAGTGAAAGTCGCGGCCAGAATGAGCAGTTCTTC	CASSESRGQNEQFF
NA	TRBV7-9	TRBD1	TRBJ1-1	TGTGCCAGCAGCCCCGCCCCCGGGACAGGAGTCACTGAAGCTTTCTTT	CASSPAPGTGVTEAFF
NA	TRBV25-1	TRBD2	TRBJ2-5	TGTGCCAGCAGTCCGGGACTAGCGAGGGAGACCCAGTACTTC	CASSPGLARETQYF
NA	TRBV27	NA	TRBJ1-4	TGTGCCAGCAGGGAGACTCGGTCTAATGAAAAACTGTTTTTT	CASRETRSNEKLFF
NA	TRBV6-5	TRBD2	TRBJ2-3	TGTGCCAGCAGGCGGGAGGCCCTCACAGATACGCAGTATTTT	CASRREALTDTQYF
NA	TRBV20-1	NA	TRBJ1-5	TGCAGTGCTAGTCGGGCAGGGGATCAGCCCCAGCATTTT	CSASRAGDQPQHF
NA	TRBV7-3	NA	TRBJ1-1	TGTGCCAGCAGCCCGAAATTAGTGGTCAGGGCCCCCACTGAAGCTTTCTTT	CASSPKLVVRAPTEAFF
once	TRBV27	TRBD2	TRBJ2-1	TGTGCCAGCAGTCAAACTAGCGGGGGCCGCTACAATGAGCAGTTCTTC	CASSQTSGGRYNEQFF
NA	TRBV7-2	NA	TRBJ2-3	TGTGCCAGCAGCTGGAGGACCCGACCCCCAGATACGCAGTATTTT	CASSWRTRPPDTQYF
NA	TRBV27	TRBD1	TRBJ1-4	TGTGCCAGCAGTTCCGGGACAGGCGAAAAACTGTTTTTT	CASSSGTGEKLFF
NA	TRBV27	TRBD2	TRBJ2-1	TGTGCCAGCAGTTTGACTAGCGGGAGTCTCCACAATGAGCAGTTCTTC	CASSLTSGSLHNEQFF
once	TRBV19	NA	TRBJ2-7	TGTGCCAGTAGTAGAGATCCGACTGCGGCCTCCGAGCAGTACTTC	CASSRDPTAASEQYF
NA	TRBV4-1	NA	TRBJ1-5	TGCGCCAGCAGCCGGGGGGTAAAGGGCAATCAGCCCCAGCATTTT	CASSRGVKGNQPQHF
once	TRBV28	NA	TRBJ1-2	TGTGCCAGCAGTAATGTCAGCTATGGCTACACCTTC	CASSNVSYGYTF